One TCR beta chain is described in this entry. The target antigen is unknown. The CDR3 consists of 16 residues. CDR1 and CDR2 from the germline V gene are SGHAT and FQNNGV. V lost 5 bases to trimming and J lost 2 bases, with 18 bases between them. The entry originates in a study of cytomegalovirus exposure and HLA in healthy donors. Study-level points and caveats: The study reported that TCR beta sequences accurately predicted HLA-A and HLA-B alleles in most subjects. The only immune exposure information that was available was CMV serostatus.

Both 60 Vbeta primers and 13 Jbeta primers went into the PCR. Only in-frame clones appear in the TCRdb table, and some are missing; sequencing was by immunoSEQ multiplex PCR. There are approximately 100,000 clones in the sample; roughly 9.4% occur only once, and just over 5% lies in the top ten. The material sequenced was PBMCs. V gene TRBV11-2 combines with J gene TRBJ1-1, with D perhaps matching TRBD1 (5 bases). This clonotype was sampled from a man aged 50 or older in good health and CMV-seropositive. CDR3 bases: TGTGCCAGCAGCGGACGATGGGGGGGGGTTAACACTGAAGCTTTCTTT. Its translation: CASSGRWGGVNTEAFF.